The 10 T cell receptor beta chains below all came from one sample that was sequenced in a study of cytotoxic CD8 clonotypes in ibrutinib-treated CLL. Some clones are missing from TCRdb's copy, which holds only in-frame ones; the method was immunoSEQ multiplex PCR. Among about 44,000 clones, 60% to 80% were seen once, and the ten largest hold roughly 12%. Sequenced material: PBMCs, taken after 12 months of ibrutinib treatment. These receptor sequences come from a human donor with chronic lymphocytic leukemia.

V gene TRBV7-2 combines with J gene TRBJ2-1, with no clear D. Trimming took 2 bases from V and 8 from J, leaving 13 bases between them. This CDR3 region has 14 residues. CDR1 SGHTA and CDR2 FQGNSA come from the germline V gene. In nucleotides, the CDR3 is TGTGCCAGCAGCTTATCGATTGCCATGCATGAGCAGTTCTTC. Encoded protein: CASSLSIAMHEQFF. The entire variable domain, with the rest obtained from reference TRBV7-2 and TRBJ2-1, is as follows: GAGVSQSPSNKVTEKGKDVELRCDPISGHTALYWYRQSLGQGLEFLIYFQGNSAPDKSGLPSDRFSAERTGGSVSTLTIQRTQQEDSAVYLCASSLSIAMHEQFFGPGTRLTVL.

The V gene is TRBV9, the J gene TRBJ2-1; 10 nucleotides align to TRBD2. This CDR3 has 16 amino acids. CDR1 SGDLS and CDR2 YYNGEE come from the germline V gene. The V and J ends lost 3 bases and 7 bases, in that order; junction bases with no gene match: 10. This chain's CDR3 is CASSGPLAGSNNEQFF. In DNA, the CDR3 is TGTGCCAGCAGCGGACCACTAGCGGGGTCGAATAATGAGCAGTTCTTC.

The chain employs TRBV5-8 and TRBJ2-7; no firm D call. Germline-derived CDR1 and CDR2 are SGHTS and YDEGEE. CDR3 length: 13 residues. V was trimmed by 4 bases and J by 2 bases, leaving 10 bases between them. CDR3 in DNA: TGTGCCAGCAGCCGTGTCGGCGCCTACGAGCAGTACTTC. Translating it yields CASSRVGAYEQYF.

By share of the sample, this clone is medium-sized. V is TRBV29-1 and J is TRBJ2-5; D might be TRBD2 (5 bases). The V end lost 6 bases, the J end lost 5 bases, and 16 bases lay between the germline ends. Germline V gene data show CDR1 as SQVTM and CDR2 as ANQGSEA. The CDR3 runs 13 residues. CDR3 bases: TGCAGCGTGGCGGTCTCACCGGGGGAGACCCAGTACTTC. It translates to CSVAVSPGETQYF. Supplemented by reference TRBV29-1 and TRBJ2-5, the full variable domain reads SAVISQKPSRDICQRGTSLTIQCQVDSQVTMMFWYRQQPGQSLTLIATANQGSEATYESGFVIDKFPISRPNLTFSTLTVSNMSPEDSSIYLCSVAVSPGETQYFGPGTRLLVL.

This clone showed up just a few times. The gene calls are TRBV5-1 and TRBJ2-7; D may be TRBD1 or TRBD2 (5 bases each). The CDR3 consists of 13 residues. From germline, CDR1 is SGHRS and CDR2 YFSETQ. The V end was cut by 5 bases, the J end by 2 bases, with 11 bases between. CDR3: CASRRGDTYEQYF. The CDR3 DNA sequence: TGCGCCAGCAGGAGGGGCGACACCTACGAGCAGTACTTC.

The rearrangement links TRBV9 to TRBJ1-1, with D maybe TRBD1 (5 bases). Looked up from germline, CDR1 is SGDLS and CDR2 is YYNGEE. Trimming pared 6 bases from V and 4 bases from J, leaving 16 bases between. This CDR3 region has 14 residues. CDR3 in amino acids: CASNTGAEVTEAFF. CDR3 DNA: TGTGCCAGCAATACCGGGGCCGAAGTCACTGAAGCTTTCTTT.

The chain joins TRBV4-1 to TRBJ2-1, with TRBD2 matching over 9 bases. V trimming: 1 base; J trimming: 3 bases; junction bases outside the gene matches: 10. The CDR3 totals 18 residues. The germline V gene encodes CDR1 MGHRA and CDR2 YSYEKL. For the CDR3, the DNA is TGCGCCAGCAGCCAAGCTAGCGGGGCGGGAGCAATCTACAATGAGCAGTTCTTC. Translation: CASSQASGAGAIYNEQFF.

The V and J genes are TRBV27 and TRBJ1-2; TRBD1 aligns across 10 bases. The junction had 5 bases not matched to a gene; V was cut back by 5 bases and J by 8 bases. This CDR3 has 13 amino acids. Per germline, CDR1 MNHEY and CDR2 SMNVEV (reference sequence). The chain's CDR3 is CASSQDRGRGYTF. CDR3 in DNA: TGTGCCAGCAGTCAAGACAGGGGGCGAGGCTACACCTTC.

This clone was picked up a small number of times. J is TRBJ2-5 and V is TRBV6-1, with D uncertain. V was clipped by 5 bases and J by 2 bases, with 9 bases between them. The germline CDR1 and CDR2 sequences are MNHNS and SASEGT. The CDR3 is made up of 13 amino acids. The CDR3 sequence: CASSFVTQETQYF. The CDR3 DNA reads TGTGCCAGCAGTTTCGTGACACAAGAGACCCAGTACTTC.

J is TRBJ2-3 and V is TRBV6-1, with 7 bases that match TRBD2. The germline CDR1 and CDR2 sequences are MNHNS and SASEGT. The CDR3 is 15 amino acids. Trimming cost V 6 bases and J 2 bases; bases outside gene matches: 8. This CDR3 is CASSPRDYPTDTQYF. CDR3 DNA: TGTGCCAGCAGCCCCCGGGACTACCCCACAGATACGCAGTATTTT.